This TCR beta chain comes out of a study of CD8 T cells in ankylosing spondylitis. Study-wide results and caveats: What appeared characteristic of ankylosing spondylitis blood was a TCR beta motif of fewer than ten highly homologous variants.

From the 5' RACE reads, TCRdb called clonotypes with MiXCR, one entry per CDR3 protein. The sample includes more than 600,000 distinct CDR3 sequences, 15% to 20% of them seen just once. This clonotype has more than one count but fewer than ten. The antigen is undetermined. The source is a male donor with ankylosing spondylitis. The sample consisted of blood, either unsorted or a sorted T cell fraction (not recorded which).

CDR3 residues: CASSFRGSEAFF. The DNA of the CDR3 is TGTGCCAGCAGTTTCCGCGGTTCTGAAGCTTTCTTT. The rearrangement uses TRBV12-3 or TRBV12-4 and TRBJ1-1; D is undetermined. V was pared by 3 bases and J by 6 bases, with 8 bases between. The CDR3 has 12 amino acids.